This TCR beta chain stems from a study of blood T cell repertoires in COVID-19. Turning to the study itself: Italy, Spain and the United States were the sources of the convalescent and acute COVID-19 samples. PBMCs, B-cell-depleted T cells, or T cells were the source of the cDNA or gDNA that made up the material.

Per the original methods: Using reference gene primer amplification, nucleated cell counts were estimated. Sequenced by immunoSEQ multiplex PCR; TCRdb stores in-frame clones only, minus some. For V, J and clone size, that table is used; D and trimming come from the DNA. In the table there are about 89,000 clones, less than 95% of which are singletons. Per the germline V gene, CDR1 is SGDLS and CDR2 is YYNGEE. This CDR3 contains 13 residues. The V gene lost 4 bases and the J gene lost 8 bases, with 12 bases spanning the gap. This clonotype was sampled from a human donor with active COVID-19. The donor label of this sample is uncertain. The chain carries TRBV9 and TRBJ2-2; weak D call: TRBD1 (5 bases). The specimen sequenced was peripheral blood. The CDR3 DNA sequence: TGTGCCAGCAGCCCCACAGGTGGGGGGGAGCTGTTTTTT. Translated: CASSPTGGGELFF. Filled out from reference TRBV9 and TRBJ2-2, the complete variable domain reads DSGVTQTPKHLITATGQRVTLRCSPRSGDLSVYWYQQSLDQGLQFLIQYYNGEERAKGNILERFSAQQFPDLHSELNLSSLELGDSALYFCASSPTGGGELFFGEGSRLTVL.